Shown below are 19 T cell receptor beta chains from a single sample sequenced in a study of blood T cell repertoires in COVID-19. Method: immunoSEQ multiplex PCR; TCRdb's copy keeps in-frame clones and lacks some. The sample consists of approximately 85,000 clones, nearly 90% of them appearing once. Input material: peripheral blood. The receptors here all came from an elderly woman with active or convalescent COVID-19.

This clone has a single count. The genes are TRBV5-5 and TRBJ1-2, with 9 bases that match TRBD1. The CDR3 sequence is 14 residues long. The germline V gene encodes CDR1 SGHKS and CDR2 YYEKEE (reference sequence). Trimming cost V 3 bases and J 7 bases; bases outside gene matches: 7. The CDR3 reads CASSSPGQGFGYTF. The CDR3 nucleotides are TGTGCCAGCAGCTCACCGGGACAGGGATTTGGCTACACCTTC.

The V call is TRBV25-1, the J call TRBJ1-6; the D gene is possibly TRBD1 (5 bases). With 1 base removed from V and 10 bases from J, the gap between germline ends came to 20 bases. The CDR3 runs 17 residues. The germline V gene has CDR1 MGHDK and CDR2 SYGVNS. The CDR3 region is CASSESRGGREFSPLHF. In DNA form, the CDR3 reads TGTGCCAGCAGTGAATCCCGGGGGGGACGGGAGTTCTCACCCCTCCACTTT.

V is TRBV28 and J is TRBJ2-7; TRBD2 might be the D (6 bases). V was shortened by 6 bases and J by 4 bases, with 19 bases between the two germline ends. This CDR3 is 15 amino acids long. CDR1 MDHEN and CDR2 SYDVKM come from the germline V gene. The CDR3 DNA follows: TGTGCCAGCAGCCCATCAAGGAGGGTGTTGTACGAGCAGTACTTC. Translated: CASSPSRRVLYEQYF.

The rearrangement uses TRBV6-2 or TRBV6-3 and TRBJ2-1; 7 bases are shared with TRBD2. The trim removed 2 bases at V and 2 bases at J, leaving 6 bases unmatched. CDR1 MNHEY and CDR2 SVGEGT come from the germline V gene. The CDR3 is 16 residues long. This CDR3 reads CASSYGSGGTYNEQFF. CDR3 sequence (DNA): TGTGCCAGCAGTTACGGGTCGGGAGGTACCTACAATGAGCAGTTCTTC.

The V call is TRBV9, the J call TRBJ2-3; 7 bases map to TRBD1. Looked up from germline, CDR1 is SGDLS and CDR2 is YYNGEE. CDR3 size: 15 residues. Trimming cost V 4 bases and J 3 bases; bases outside gene matches: 8. The CDR3 spells CASSPRGGQTDTQYF. CDR3 nucleotides: TGTGCCAGCAGCCCAAGAGGGGGACAGACAGATACGCAGTATTTT.

V is TRBV27 and J is TRBJ2-2, with TRBD2 matching 7 bases. This CDR3 is 14 amino acids long. V gave up 5 bases and J gave up 6 bases; unmatched junction bases: 6. From germline, CDR1 is MNHEY and CDR2 SMNVEV (reference sequence). The CDR3 sequence: CASSGGLEAGELFF. The CDR3, as DNA: TGTGCCAGCAGTGGAGGACTAGAAGCCGGGGAGCTGTTTTTT.

The chain is built from TRBV10-3 and TRBJ2-7; 12 nucleotides agree with TRBD1. The length of the CDR3 is 16 residues. J lost 1 base, V lost 8 bases, and 9 bases had no gene match. CDR1 ENHRY and CDR2 SYGVKD come from the germline V gene. The CDR3 reads CAISKAGQGASYEQYF. DNA for the CDR3: TGTGCCATCTCCAAGGCGGGACAGGGGGCTTCCTACGAGCAGTACTTC.

This chain uses TRBV11-2 with TRBJ2-1; the D gene is possibly TRBD1 (6 bases). Germline V gene lookup returns CDR1 SGHAT and CDR2 FQNNGV. V lost 5 bases, J lost 5 bases, and 10 bases lay in between. There are 13 residues in the CDR3. The CDR3 nucleotides are TGTGCCAGCAGCCTCGGACAGAACAATGAGCAGTTCTTC. As protein: CASSLGQNNEQFF.

In regard to this clone: An end of the junction differs from the germline gene, which may be a read error. The chain links TRBV7-7 to TRBJ2-3; 10 bases agree with TRBD1. Germline V CDR1 and CDR2: SSHAT, FNYEAQ (reference sequence). The CDR3 spans 15 residues. This CDR3 is CASSYGQGEADTQYF. The CDR3 region has the DNA TGTGCTAGCAGCTATGGACAGGGGGAAGCAGATACGCAGTATTTT.

The rearrangement uses TRBV19 and TRBJ2-5, with TRBD2 matching over 12 bases. Per germline, CDR1 LNHDA and CDR2 SQIVND (reference sequence). The V and J ends lost 4 bases and 5 bases, in that order; junction bases with no gene match: 8. The CDR3 contains 16 residues. CDR3 in DNA: TGTGCCAGTAGTACCCCTAGCGGGAGGGCCGGGGAGACCCAGTACTTC. Translation: CASSTPSGRAGETQYF. The variable domain in full, completed from reference TRBV19 and TRBJ2-5, reads DGGITQSPKYLFRKEGQNVTLSCEQNLNHDAMYWYRQDPGQGLRLIYYSQIVNDFQKGDIAEGYSVSREKKESFPLTVTSAQKNPTAFYLCASSTPSGRAGETQYFGPGTRLLVL.

The chain links TRBV18 to TRBJ2-1; TRBD2 matches at 10 bases. With 3 bases clipped from V and 0 bases from J, the junction kept 8 bases outside the gene matches. Per germline, CDR1 KGHSH and CDR2 LQKENI. The CDR3 has 18 amino acids. CDR3 residues: CASSPQLAGWSSYNEQFF. CDR3 nucleotides: TGTGCCAGCTCACCTCAACTAGCGGGGTGGAGCTCCTACAATGAGCAGTTCTTC.

The CDR3, as DNA: TGTGCCAGCAGTTCGAGCGGGGGAGAGACCCAGTACTTC. It yields the protein CASSSSGGETQYF. This chain links TRBV7-9 with TRBJ2-5; 8 bases fit TRBD2. The CDR3 contains 13 residues. Germline-derived CDR1 and CDR2 are SEHNR and FQNEAQ (reference sequence). The V segment lost 6 bases and the J segment 4 bases; nucleotides outside the gene matches: 4.

V gene TRBV18 combines with J gene TRBJ1-2; TRBD1 matches 11 bases. The V and J ends lost 2 bases and 2 bases, in that order; junction bases with no gene match: 4. The CDR3 runs to 16 residues. In germline, CDR1 is KGHSH, CDR2 LQKENI. This CDR3 is CASSPRTGGANYGYTF. The CDR3 nucleotides read TGTGCCAGCTCACCAAGGACAGGGGGCGCGAACTATGGCTACACCTTC.

This sequence joins TRBV28 and TRBJ1-4; D might be TRBD1 (5 bases). V gave up 6 bases and J gave up 7 bases, with 12 bases separating them. Germline lookup yields CDR1 MDHEN and CDR2 SYDVKM. The CDR3 contains 13 residues. CDR3 loop: CASRGRGGEKLFF. The CDR3, as DNA: TGTGCCAGCAGGGGTAGGGGCGGTGAAAAACTGTTTTTT.

This rearrangement joins TRBV20-1 to TRBJ2-2, with D tentatively TRBD2 (6 bases). The length of the CDR3 is 15 residues. The V end lost 3 bases, the J end lost 0 bases, and 11 bases lay between the germline ends. From germline, CDR1 is DFQATT and CDR2 SNEGSKA (reference sequence). CDR3 bases: TGCAGTGCTAGTAAGGCGGGACCGAACACCGGGGAGCTGTTTTTT. This codes for CSASKAGPNTGELFF.

The chain uses TRBV7-9 and TRBJ2-7; TRBD1 agrees at 7 bases. The CDR3 runs 14 residues. The J segment lost 3 bases and the V segment lost 5 bases, leaving 7 bases of the junction unmatched. The germline V gene has CDR1 SEHNR and CDR2 FQNEAQ (reference sequence). The CDR3 reads CASSRDGTVYEQYF. The CDR3 coding sequence is TGTGCCAGCAGCCGCGACGGGACAGTCTACGAGCAGTACTTC.

This clone has only a few counts. V and J are TRBV7-9 and TRBJ1-1, with a possible D match to TRBD1 (5 bases). There are 13 residues in the CDR3. V dropped 3 bases and J dropped 4 bases, with 9 bases sitting between them. In germline, CDR1 is SEHNR, CDR2 FQNEAQ (reference sequence). The CDR3 spells CASSLWQGTEAFF. The CDR3 bases are TGTGCCAGCAGCTTGTGGCAGGGCACTGAAGCTTTCTTT. The variable domain in full, with the rest retrieved from reference TRBV7-9 and TRBJ1-1, is DTGVSQNPRHKITKRGQNVTFRCDPISEHNRLYWYRQTLGQGPEFLTYFQNEAQLEKSRLLSDRFSAERPKGSFSTLEIQRTEQGDSAMYLCASSLWQGTEAFFGQGTRLTVV.

The chain joins TRBV2 to TRBJ1-5; D gene unclear. The CDR3 has 12 amino acids. With 4 bases removed from V and 6 bases from J, the gap between germline ends came to 7 bases. In germline, CDR1 is SNHLY, CDR2 FYNNEI. CDR3 protein: CASSVSGQPQHF. Written as DNA, the CDR3 is TGTGCCAGCAGTGTTTCCGGTCAGCCCCAGCATTTT.

The J gene is TRBJ1-2, the V gene TRBV28; the D is unclear. The CDR3 is made up of 14 amino acids. V lost 5 bases to trimming and J lost 1 base, with 11 bases between them. Per the germline V gene, CDR1 is MDHEN and CDR2 is SYDVKM. The CDR3 DNA reads as TGTGCCAGCAGTCCCGGAGGGTATAACTATGGCTACACCTTC. Its translation: CASSPGGYNYGYTF.